A single sample gave rise to the 15 T cell receptor beta chains below, sequenced in a study of immune cell composition in non-small cell lung cancer. Assay used: immunoSEQ multiplex PCR; TCRdb lists only in-frame clones, some missing. The table shows some 460 clones, with about four fifths occurring only once. The material sequenced was lung tumor tissue. These receptors were collected from a human donor with non-small cell lung cancer.

The chain combines TRBV6-1 with TRBJ1-1; tentatively, D is TRBD1 (6 bases). V was trimmed by 2 bases and J by 1 base, leaving 11 bases between them. The CDR3 is made up of 15 amino acids. CDR1 and CDR2 (germline): MNHNS, SASEGT. DNA of the CDR3: TGTGCCAGCAGTGAACTATGGGGGCAGAACACTGAAGCTTTCTTT. Translated: CASSELWGQNTEAFF.

This chain joins TRBV18 and TRBJ1-1; a weak D match, TRBD1 (6 bases). This CDR3 is built from 14 residues. CDR1 and CDR2 (germline): KGHSH, LQKENI. V lost 5 bases to trimming and J lost 5 bases, with 15 bases between them. The CDR3 is CASSEGGGRTEAFF. In DNA, the CDR3 is TGTGCCAGCTCAGAGGGGGGAGGGCGAACTGAAGCTTTCTTT. Based on the CDR3 plus reference TRBV18 and TRBJ1-1, the full variable domain is NAGVMQNPRHLVRRRGQEARLRCSPMKGHSHVYWYRQLPEEGLKFMVYLQKENIIDESGMPKERFSAEFPKEGPSILRIQQVVRGDSAAYFCASSEGGGRTEAFFGQGTRLTVV.

This chain uses TRBV11-1 with TRBJ2-5; 11 bases are a match to TRBD2. V lost 4 bases and J lost 3; bases outside the gene matches: 7. The CDR3 is made up of 16 amino acids. Germline-derived CDR1 and CDR2 are SGHAT and FQDESV (reference sequence). The CDR3 DNA follows: TGTGCCAGCAGCTCTGGTAGCGGGGGGGCCGAAGAGACCCAGTACTTC. Translating it yields CASSSGSGGAEETQYF.

The chain is built from TRBV28 and TRBJ1-1; 8 nucleotides agree with TRBD1. The germline V gene has CDR1 MDHEN and CDR2 SYDVKM. The CDR3 runs to 14 residues. V gave up 8 bases and J gave up 4 bases; unmatched junction bases: 9. The CDR3 DNA reads as TGTGCCAGCGGACGGACAGGGTCGGGCACTGAAGCTTTCTTT. This encodes CASGRTGSGTEAFF. Together with reference TRBV28 and TRBJ1-1, the CDR3 gives the full variable domain: DVKVTQSSRYLVKRTGEKVFLECVQDMDHENMFWYRQDPGLGLRLIYFSYDVKMKEKGDIPEGYSVSREKKERFSLILESASTNQTSMYLCASGRTGSGTEAFFGQGTRLTVV.

The chain joins TRBV6-5 to TRBJ2-5; TRBD2 is a possible D gene (5 bases). This CDR3 spans 15 amino acids. Trimming removed 0 bases from V and 7 bases from J, with 15 bases in between. Germline CDR1 and CDR2: MNHEY and SVGAGI. The DNA for the CDR3 is TGTGCCAGCAGTTACTCCGCAGCGGCCTCCAGGACCCAGTACTTC. This sequence encodes CASSYSAAASRTQYF.

The rearrangement joins TRBV7-2 to TRBJ2-1; 9 nucleotides line up with TRBD2. In germline, CDR1 is SGHTA, CDR2 FQGNSA. The CDR3 sequence is 14 residues long. V shed 3 bases, J shed 4 bases, and the junction held 1 base outside the gene matches. CDR3 nucleotide sequence: TGTGCCAGCAGCTTGACTAGCGGATACAATGAGCAGTTCTTC. Protein sequence: CASSLTSGYNEQFF.

The genes are TRBV2 and TRBJ2-7, with D perhaps TRBD1 (6 bases). Germline CDR1 reads SNHLY; CDR2 reads FYNNEI. The CDR3 length is 14 residues. The V end was cut by 1 base, the J end by 3 bases, with 10 bases between. CDR3 region: CASSEVGASYEQYF. As DNA, the CDR3 is TGTGCCAGCAGTGAAGTGGGGGCGAGCTACGAGCAGTACTTC.

This clone was observed a few times. The CDR3 DNA is TGTGCCAGCTCACAATCCGGGATTAATTATGGCGAGCAGTACTTC. Its protein product is CASSQSGINYGEQYF. This chain uses TRBV18 with TRBJ2-7, with a possible D match to TRBD2 (5 bases). V was pared by 4 bases and J by 6 bases, with 19 bases between. In germline, CDR1 is KGHSH, CDR2 LQKENI. The CDR3 contains 15 residues.

The rearrangement links TRBV5-1 to TRBJ2-1; D unresolved. The V end lost 3 bases, the J end lost 3 bases, and 13 bases lay between the germline ends. Looked up from germline, CDR1 is SGHRS and CDR2 is YFSETQ. The CDR3 loop spans 15 amino acids. As DNA, the CDR3 is TGCGCCAGCAGCTCACAATGGGCTGACTACAATGAGCAGTTCTTC. It yields the protein CASSSQWADYNEQFF.

This clone appeared once. In the same sample, other DNA sequences code for this CDR3. V gene TRBV7-2 combines with J gene TRBJ2-1; possibly TRBD1 for D (5 bases). CDR1 is SGHTA and CDR2 is FQGNSA in the germline V gene. The CDR3 consists of 16 residues. The V gene lost 6 bases and the J gene lost 2 bases, with 17 bases spanning the gap. CDR3 DNA sequence: TGTGCCAGCAGTCCACGTAGGGGTAGCCCCTACAATGAGCAGTTCTTC. Protein product: CASSPRRGSPYNEQFF.

This clone is a singleton in its sample. V is TRBV28 and J is TRBJ2-3, with D possibly being TRBD2 (5 bases). CDR1 MDHEN and CDR2 SYDVKM come from the germline V gene. This CDR3 is built from 16 residues. V was clipped by 3 bases and J by 1 base, with 14 bases between them. Here the CDR3 reads CASSFLEGSGTDTQYF. DNA for the CDR3: TGTGCCAGCAGTTTTCTAGAGGGAAGCGGCACAGATACGCAGTATTTT.

The V call is TRBV7-9, the J call TRBJ2-7, with TRBD2 identical over 10 bases. The germline gives CDR1 SEHNR, CDR2 FQNEAQ (reference sequence). V trimming: 1 base; J trimming: 2 bases; junction bases outside the gene matches: 8. The CDR3 covers 17 residues. In DNA form, the CDR3 reads TGTGCCAGCAGCTTAGGGCCAGCGGGGGGGACGGCCTACGAGCAGTACTTC. It codes for CASSLGPAGGTAYEQYF.

The CDR3 coding sequence is TGTGCCAGCAGCTTAGGGGGGGGGCGGTACAATGAGCAGTTCTTC. Encoded protein: CASSLGGGRYNEQFF. V gene TRBV7-3 combines with J gene TRBJ2-1; D perhaps matches TRBD2 (7 bases). The CDR3 is 15 amino acids. V gave up 2 bases and J gave up 4 bases, with 12 bases separating them. The germline V gene encodes CDR1 SGHTA and CDR2 FQGTGA.

This rearrangement joins TRBV9 to TRBJ1-1; TRBD1 agrees at 9 bases. The CDR3 totals 15 residues. V trimming: 3 bases; J trimming: 7 bases; junction bases outside the gene matches: 10. Germline V gene sequence: CDR1 SGDLS, CDR2 YYNGEE. CDR3 bases: TGTGCCAGCAGCGCAATCCCGGGACAGGGTATTGAAGCTTTCTTT. It yields the protein CASSAIPGQGIEAFF.

The chain joins TRBV5-4 to TRBJ2-2; 10 nucleotides align to TRBD2. Losses at the gene ends were 4 bases for V and 2 bases for J; bases not matched to a gene: 8. Germline V gene data show CDR1 as SGHNT and CDR2 as YYREEE (reference sequence). CDR3 size: 17 residues. CDR3 sequence reads: CASSPAPSGGNTGELFF. CDR3 nucleotide sequence: TGTGCCAGCAGCCCCGCCCCTAGCGGGGGTAACACCGGGGAGCTGTTTTTT.